Listed below are T cell receptor beta chains from one sample, sequenced in a study of cytomegalovirus exposure and HLA in healthy donors. Data came from immunoSEQ multiplex PCR; TCRdb stores just in-frame clones and leaves some out. The sample has roughly 100,000 clones, 75% to 85% seen once. What was sequenced was PBMCs. The source is a man between 50 and 59 years old in good health and CMV-seronegative. Each CDR3 is given with its conserved first and last residue. A D gene is named only where the DNA matches it firmly. Expanded clones get a size class; other rows say once, few or many, or leave the size out.

TRBV5-1	TRBJ2-7	.	.	CASSLSSTYEQYF	TGCGCCAGCAGCTTGTCTAGCACCTACGAGCAGTACTTC
TRBV5-8	TRBJ1-6	.	TRBD1	CASSRDRGNSPLHF	TGTGCCAGCAGCAGGGACAGGGGCAATTCACCCCTCCACTTT
TRBV5-5	TRBJ1-2	.	TRBD1	CASSSTGAGDYGYTF	TGTGCCAGCAGTTCGACAGGGGCGGGTGACTATGGCTACACCTTC
TRBV30	TRBJ1-5	.	.	CAWSLQGGHQPQHF	TGTGCCTGGAGCTTACAGGGCGGCCATCAGCCCCAGCATTTT
TRBV6-5	TRBJ1-1	.	.	CASRQSGPPGAFF	TGTGCCAGCAGGCAGAGCGGGCCCCCCGGAGCTTTCTTT
TRBV6-1	TRBJ1-5	.	TRBD1	CASRGDSLGNQPQHF	TGTGCCAGCAGGGGGGACAGCCTCGGCAATCAGCCCCAGCATTTT
TRBV6-4	TRBJ1-6	.	.	CASSDSGGSPLHF	TGTGCCAGCAGTGACTCCGGGGGATCACCCCTCCACTTT
TRBV5-1	TRBJ1-1	.	TRBD1	CASSLSTGGNTEAFF	TGCGCCAGCAGCTTGTCAACAGGGGGCAACACTGAAGCTTTCTTT
TRBV5-4	TRBJ2-1	.	.	CASSLDPGSDEQFF	TGTGCCAGCAGCTTGGATCCGGGATCGGATGAGCAGTTCTTC
TRBV9	TRBJ2-1	.	TRBD1	CASSLTGREQFF	TGTGCCAGCAGCTTGACAGGGAGAGAGCAGTTCTTC
TRBV7-2	TRBJ1-2	.	.	CASSLLAYGYTF	TGTGCCAGCAGCCTCTTGGCCTATGGCTACACCTTC
TRBV19	TRBJ1-2	.	.	CASRATANYGYTF	TGTGCCAGTAGAGCGACAGCTAACTATGGCTACACCTTC
TRBV5-8	TRBJ1-5	once	TRBD1	CASSYDRGRDQPQHF	TGTGCCAGCAGCTACGACAGGGGGCGGGATCAGCCCCAGCATTTT
TRBV27	TRBJ1-2	.	.	CASSLSAVEGYGHTF	TGTGCCAGCAGTTTATCGGCGGTGGAGGGCTATGGCCACACCTTC
TRBV11-2	TRBJ2-3	.	.	CASRISSTDTQYF	TGTGCCAGCAGAATCTCGAGCACAGATACGCAGTATTTT
TRBV5-1	TRBJ1-1	.	.	CASSLGLGANTEAFF	TGCGCCAGCAGCTTGGGCCTGGGGGCGAACACTGAAGCTTTCTTT
TRBV6-6	TRBJ1-1	few	.	CASSYPNLMRAEAFF	TGTGCCAGCAGTTATCCGAACCTAATGAGAGCTGAAGCTTTCTTT
TRBV15	TRBJ2-5	.	TRBD2	CATSRVPDGGETQYF	TGTGCCACCAGCAGAGTCCCGGACGGGGGGGAGACCCAGTACTTC
TRBV6-5	TRBJ1-4	.	.	CASSSMGGANEKLFF	TGTGCCAGCAGTTCTATGGGGGGGGCTAATGAAAAACTGTTTTTT
TRBV6-1	TRBJ2-3	.	TRBD2	CASSEQPSGGTDTQYF	TGTGCCAGCAGTGAGCAGCCTAGCGGGGGCACAGATACGCAGTATTTT
TRBV29-1	TRBJ1-1	once	TRBD1	CSVTGTNTEAFF	TGCAGCGTGACAGGGACGAACACTGAAGCTTTCTTT
TRBV4-1	TRBJ1-4	few	.	CASSLDRTKEGGKLFF	TGCGCCAGCAGCCTGGACCGGACGAAAGAAGGGGGAAAACTGTTTTTT
TRBV18	TRBJ1-6	.	.	CASSPQGENSPLHF	TGTGCCAGCTCACCACAGGGGGAAAATTCACCCCTCCACTTT
TRBV7-2	TRBJ2-7	.	.	CASSLGPYYEQYF	TGTGCCAGCAGCTTAGGGCCGTACTACGAGCAGTACTTC
TRBV9	TRBJ2-7	once	.	CASSVDVGGEQYF	TGTGCCAGCAGCGTAGACGTTGGAGGCGAGCAGTACTTC
TRBV7-2	TRBJ2-1	.	.	CASSFGSSYNEQFF	TGTGCCAGCAGCTTCGGTAGCTCCTACAATGAGCAGTTCTTC
TRBV5-1	TRBJ1-1	.	.	CASSWGGQRETEAFF	TGCGCCAGCAGCTGGGGGGGCCAAAGGGAAACTGAAGCTTTCTTT
TRBV19	TRBJ1-5	.	.	CASSLLTGPNQPQHF	TGTGCCAGTAGTCTGCTCACGGGTCCCAATCAGCCCCAGCATTTT
TRBV29-1	TRBJ2-7	.	TRBD1	CSVGTGFYEQYF	TGCAGCGTTGGGACAGGGTTCTACGAGCAGTACTTC
TRBV16	TRBJ1-2	.	.	CASSPRATVGYTF	TGTGCCAGCAGCCCGAGGGCGACTGTTGGCTACACCTTC
TRBV4-3	TRBJ2-6	few	TRBD1	CASSQTYQGAGANVLTF	TGCGCCAGCAGCCAAACTTACCAGGGGGCTGGGGCCAACGTCCTGACTTTC
TRBV7-3	TRBJ2-7	.	.	CASSASYGGGGAYEQYF	TGTGCCAGCAGCGCTTCATATGGGGGAGGTGGAGCCTACGAGCAGTACTTC
TRBV7-2	TRBJ1-2	once	.	CASSLAGAGAGYGYTF	TGTGCCAGCAGCTTAGCCGGGGCAGGGGCGGGCTATGGCTACACCTTC
TRBV5-4	TRBJ1-6	.	.	CASSFEGNYNSPLHF	TGTGCCAGCAGCTTTGAGGGAAACTATAATTCACCCCTCCACTTT
TRBV5-4	TRBJ1-1	.	TRBD1	CASSGDSVIGTEAFF	TGTGCCAGCAGCGGGGACAGCGTGATAGGCACTGAAGCTTTCTTT
TRBV27	TRBJ1-2	.	TRBD1	CASSPNDRGLVGYTF	TGTGCCAGCAGCCCCAACGACAGGGGTTTAGTTGGCTACACCTTC
TRBV7-3	TRBJ2-3	.	TRBD1	CASSSQTGADTQYF	TGTGCCAGCAGCTCTCAGACAGGGGCAGATACGCAGTATTTT
TRBV28	TRBJ1-5	.	.	CASRESMTTSSPQHF	TGTGCCAGCAGGGAATCGATGACAACATCATCGCCCCAGCATTTT
TRBV9	TRBJ1-1	once	TRBD1	CASSATGGDTEAFF	TGTGCCAGCAGCGCTACAGGGGGCGACACTGAAGCTTTCTTT
TRBV30	TRBJ1-1	.	.	CAYNRETNTEAFF	TGTGCCTACAACAGGGAGACGAACACTGAAGCTTTCTTT
TRBV19	TRBJ1-4	.	TRBD1	CASSMTGGDEKLFF	TGTGCCAGTAGTATGACAGGGGGGGATGAAAAACTGTTTTTT
TRBV6-1	TRBJ1-5	.	TRBD1	CATGQGPNQPQHF	TGTGCCACCGGACAGGGGCCAAATCAGCCCCAGCATTTT
TRBV30	TRBJ2-1	.	TRBD2	CAWSDGGRGGNNEQFF	TGTGCCTGGAGTGATGGTGGGCGGGGGGGCAACAATGAGCAGTTCTTC
TRBV7-8	TRBJ1-1	once	TRBD1	CASSPDRAGMEDTEAFF	TGTGCCAGCAGCCCGGACAGGGCAGGGATGGAAGACACTGAAGCTTTCTTT
TRBV7-9	TRBJ1-1	.	.	CAALKGSEAFF	TGTGCCGCCCTCAAGGGGTCTGAAGCTTTCTTT
TRBV30	TRBJ2-3	.	.	CAWRDRGDTQYF	TGTGCCTGGAGAGACCGAGGAGATACGCAGTATTTT
TRBV28	TRBJ2-1	.	.	CASSLRQDSYNEQFF	TGTGCCAGCAGTTTGAGACAGGACTCCTACAATGAGCAGTTCTTC
TRBV7-9	TRBJ1-1	.	TRBD1	CASSLDRGQGNTEAFF	TGTGCCAGCAGCTTAGATCGGGGACAGGGGAACACTGAAGCTTTCTTT
TRBV30	TRBJ1-1	.	.	CAWTVDSSLNTEAFF	TGTGCCTGGACCGTAGATAGTTCCTTGAACACTGAAGCTTTCTTT
TRBV15	TRBJ1-5	.	.	CATRRQNNQPQHF	TGTGCCACCAGAAGACAGAACAATCAGCCCCAGCATTTT
TRBV7-2	TRBJ2-2	.	.	CASSPTNTGELFF	TGTGCCAGCAGCCCCACGAACACCGGGGAGCTGTTTTTT
TRBV11-2	TRBJ2-3	few	TRBD2	CASSVGLAGGGTQYF	TGTGCCAGCAGCGTCGGACTAGCGGGGGGAGGTACGCAGTATTTT
TRBV10-3	TRBJ2-5	.	.	CAISVQETQYF	TGTGCCATCAGTGTTCAGGAGACCCAGTACTTC
TRBV5-8	TRBJ2-7	once	.	CASSLYSGLPLYEQYF	TGTGCCAGCAGCTTGTACTCGGGACTCCCCCTCTACGAGCAGTACTTC
TRBV9	TRBJ2-2	once	.	CASSVGGHLTGELFF	TGTGCCAGCAGCGTTGGGGGACACCTTACCGGGGAGCTGTTTTTT
TRBV6-6	TRBJ2-1	.	.	CASSSMNEQFF	TGTGCCAGCAGTTCCATGAATGAGCAGTTCTTC
TRBV7-2	TRBJ1-1	few	TRBD1	CASSRQGMNTEAFF	TGTGCCAGCAGCAGACAGGGTATGAACACTGAAGCTTTCTTT
TRBV6-4	TRBJ1-1	.	.	CASRRGDEAFF	TGTGCCAGCAGACGGGGTGATGAAGCTTTCTTT